These 2 T cell receptor beta chains were sequenced from one sample in a study of blood T cell repertoires in COVID-19. Sequencing was performed with immunoSEQ multiplex PCR; in TCRdb, only in-frame clones are kept and a portion is missing. Of about 200,000 clones in the sample, roughly 80% were seen once. Source material: peripheral blood. These receptors all come from an elderly woman with acute or convalescent COVID-19.

This clone was picked up a small number of times. Since no conserved phenylalanine or tryptophan closes the CDR3, a read error is the likely cause. The DNA is omitted, as the CDR3 cannot be located on it reliably, and the CDR3 follows TCRdb's listing. CDR3 protein: CASRQRRGWP. The gene calls are TRBV5-1 and TRBJ2-7; TRBD2, the D gene given by the table, was not confirmed from the DNA. Germline V CDR1 and CDR2: SGHRS, YFSETQ. The CDR3 contains 10 residues when both ends are counted.

V usage is TRBV6-5 and J usage is TRBJ1-6; 10 bases are a match to TRBD1. In germline, CDR1 is MNHEY, CDR2 SVGAGI. The length of the CDR3 is 15 residues. The trim removed 1 base at V and 8 bases at J, leaving 2 bases unmatched. As DNA, the CDR3 is TGTGCCAGCAGTTACTTCGGGACAGGGGATTCACCCCTCCACTTT. The encoded protein is CASSYFGTGDSPLHF.